The 6 T cell receptor beta chains below come from one sample, sequenced in a study of cytomegalovirus exposure and HLA in healthy donors. Sequencing used immunoSEQ multiplex PCR; TCRdb keeps in-frame clones, though not all of them. The sample has 50,000 or so clones, approximately 95% seen once. The sample comprised PBMCs. Every receptor here comes from a woman between 18 and 29 years old in good health and CMV-seropositive.

This chain connects TRBV19 to TRBJ2-5; tentatively, D is TRBD2 (6 bases). The germline CDR1 and CDR2 sequences are LNHDA and SQIVND (reference sequence). The CDR3 runs 14 residues. Between the trimmed V and J ends, which lost 1 base and 5 bases, there was a span of 11 bases. CDR3 sequence reads: CASSIAGAGETQYF. CDR3 nucleotide sequence: TGTGCCAGTAGTATAGCGGGAGCTGGTGAGACCCAGTACTTC.

The chain couples TRBV11-3 to TRBJ2-2; TRBD2 agrees at 8 bases. CDR3 length: 16 residues. Germline V gives CDR1 SGHNT, CDR2 YENEEA. The ends lost 1 base at V and 2 bases at J; junction bases unmatched: 3. CDR3 sequence (DNA): TGTGCCAGCAGCTTAGCCCTAGCGGGTAACACCGGGGAGCTGTTTTTT. Its translation is CASSLALAGNTGELFF.

This clone was counted only a few times. The rearrangement joins TRBV6-1 to TRBJ2-1; 8 bases agree with TRBD2. V lost 4 bases to trimming and J lost 4 bases; unmatched junction nucleotides: 3. Germline loops: CDR1 MNHNS, CDR2 SASEGT. CDR3 length equals 14 residues. CDR3 in DNA: TGTGCCAGCAGTGGTGTAGCGGGATACAATGAGCAGTTCTTC. Its protein product is CASSGVAGYNEQFF.

This sequence joins TRBV2 and TRBJ2-2; D is perhaps TRBD2 (5 bases). From germline, CDR1 is SNHLY and CDR2 FYNNEI. V was pared by 8 bases and J by 1 base, with 14 bases between. This CDR3 has 15 residues. The CDR3 DNA reads TGTGCCAGCCGACCGCGAGCGGAGAACACCGGGGAGCTGTTTTTT. As protein: CASRPRAENTGELFF. The complete variable domain, with remaining parts taken from reference TRBV2 and TRBJ2-2, reads EPEVTQTPSHQVTQMGQEVILRCVPISNHLYFYWYRQILGQKVEFLVSFYNNEISEKSEIFDDQFSVERPDGSNFTLKIRSTKLEDSAMYFCASRPRAENTGELFFGEGSRLTVL.

The chain has TRBV5-1 and TRBJ2-1; tentative D call: TRBD1 (6 bases). This CDR3 is 13 amino acids long. In germline, CDR1 is SGHRS, CDR2 YFSETQ. V lost 4 bases, J lost 13 bases, and 18 bases lay in between. The CDR3 DNA follows: TGCGCCAGCAGCAAGACGCCAGGGGATGGACAGTTCTTC. It translates to CASSKTPGDGQFF.

This chain links TRBV28 with TRBJ2-2, with 7 nucleotides matching TRBD1. The CDR3 totals 15 residues. From germline, CDR1 is MDHEN and CDR2 SYDVKM. Losses at the gene ends were 3 bases for V and 5 bases for J; bases not matched to a gene: 6. For the CDR3, the DNA is TGTGCCAGCAGTTTCCCGCCAGGGGGAACCGGGGAGCTGTTTTTT. Amino acids: CASSFPPGGTGELFF. Complete variable domain (other parts from reference TRBV28 and TRBJ2-2): DVKVTQSSRYLVKRTGEKVFLECVQDMDHENMFWYRQDPGLGLRLIYFSYDVKMKEKGDIPEGYSVSREKKERFSLILESASTNQTSMYLCASSFPPGGTGELFFGEGSRLTVL.